This T cell receptor beta chain was obtained from a study of blood T cell repertoires in COVID-19. This CDR3 contains 13 residues. Trimming took off 6 bases at V and 4 bases at J, with 11 bases between the two ends. Germline CDR1 is MNHEY and CDR2 is SVGAGI. Only in-frame clones appear in the TCRdb table, and some are missing; sequencing was by immunoSEQ multiplex PCR. The data contain about 440,000 clones, more than 70% of them seen just once; the ten biggest clones take up 10% to 15%. This clone appeared a single time. The TCR comes from a woman aged 45-59 years with COVID-19, enrolled during active disease. Sequenced sample: peripheral blood. J is TRBJ2-3 and V is TRBV6-5, with a possible D match to TRBD1 (6 bases). The CDR3, as DNA: TGTGCCAGCAGGCAAACAGGGCCAGATACGCAGTATTTT. As protein: CASRQTGPDTQYF.